The present T cell receptor (beta chain) was sequenced within a study of T cell repertoires in cytomegalovirus infection. TCRdb reprocessed the reads via MiXCR and lists one record per CDR3 protein. The sample carries roughly 150,000 distinct CDR3 sequences, about a quarter recorded once. The sample holds many counts of this clonotype. V was clipped by 2 bases and J by 0 bases, with 7 bases between them. The CDR3 runs 14 residues. CDR1 and CDR2 (germline): SGHTA, FQGNSA. V is TRBV7-2 and J is TRBJ1-2; D gene unclear. The sequencing input was PBMCs. The sequence derives from a human donor in good health (CMV status not recorded). Some clones in this sample may be carry-over from other donors' samples. CDR3 sequence: CASSLLVANYGYTF. The CDR3 DNA reads as TGTGCCAGCAGCTTACTAGTGGCTAACTATGGCTACACCTTC.